The following is a T cell receptor beta chain sequence with its context. Its antigen is currently unknown. A second PCR of about 7 to 12 cycles used a sample-barcoded 5' primer and a J-beta primer mix. Sequencing of every sample gave 3 million or more CDR3-containing paired-end reads. TCRdb re-called the 5' RACE reads through MiXCR, storing one row per CDR3 protein. The sample consists of about 1.6 million distinct CDR3 sequences, roughly 30% of them appearing once. Per sample, extraction of total RNA gave at least 6 micrograms in every case. This CDR3 is 14 amino acids long. Germline V gene lookup returns CDR1 SGDLS and CDR2 YYNGEE. With 3 bases clipped from V and 8 bases from J, the junction kept 10 bases outside the gene matches. The data originate from a study of blood T cells in healthy people across ages. General observations from the study: PBMC samples, being unsorted, prevented any conclusive comparison of naive and antigen-experienced cells. Samples with more naive T cells showed higher observed beta diversity.

The origin of this receptor is a woman in her thirties in good health. The chain employs TRBV9 and TRBJ1-2; TRBD1 matches 7 bases. Material for sequencing was blood. The CDR3 coding sequence is TGTGCCAGCAGCGCCGCTGCGGACAGGCAGGGCTACACCTTC. It is translated as CASSAAADRQGYTF.